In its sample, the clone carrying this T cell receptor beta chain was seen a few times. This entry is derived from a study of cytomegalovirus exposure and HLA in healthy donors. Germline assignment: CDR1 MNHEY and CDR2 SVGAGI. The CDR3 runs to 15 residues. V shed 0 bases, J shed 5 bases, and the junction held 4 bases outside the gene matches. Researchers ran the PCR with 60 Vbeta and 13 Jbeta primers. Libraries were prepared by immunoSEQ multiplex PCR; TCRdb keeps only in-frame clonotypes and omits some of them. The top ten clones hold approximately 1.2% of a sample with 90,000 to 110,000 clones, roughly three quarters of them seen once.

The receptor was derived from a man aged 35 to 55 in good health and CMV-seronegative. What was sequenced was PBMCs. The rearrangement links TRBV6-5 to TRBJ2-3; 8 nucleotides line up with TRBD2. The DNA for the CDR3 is TGTGCCAGCAGTTACTCGAATCTAGCGGGAGATACGCAGTATTTT. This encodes CASSYSNLAGDTQYF.